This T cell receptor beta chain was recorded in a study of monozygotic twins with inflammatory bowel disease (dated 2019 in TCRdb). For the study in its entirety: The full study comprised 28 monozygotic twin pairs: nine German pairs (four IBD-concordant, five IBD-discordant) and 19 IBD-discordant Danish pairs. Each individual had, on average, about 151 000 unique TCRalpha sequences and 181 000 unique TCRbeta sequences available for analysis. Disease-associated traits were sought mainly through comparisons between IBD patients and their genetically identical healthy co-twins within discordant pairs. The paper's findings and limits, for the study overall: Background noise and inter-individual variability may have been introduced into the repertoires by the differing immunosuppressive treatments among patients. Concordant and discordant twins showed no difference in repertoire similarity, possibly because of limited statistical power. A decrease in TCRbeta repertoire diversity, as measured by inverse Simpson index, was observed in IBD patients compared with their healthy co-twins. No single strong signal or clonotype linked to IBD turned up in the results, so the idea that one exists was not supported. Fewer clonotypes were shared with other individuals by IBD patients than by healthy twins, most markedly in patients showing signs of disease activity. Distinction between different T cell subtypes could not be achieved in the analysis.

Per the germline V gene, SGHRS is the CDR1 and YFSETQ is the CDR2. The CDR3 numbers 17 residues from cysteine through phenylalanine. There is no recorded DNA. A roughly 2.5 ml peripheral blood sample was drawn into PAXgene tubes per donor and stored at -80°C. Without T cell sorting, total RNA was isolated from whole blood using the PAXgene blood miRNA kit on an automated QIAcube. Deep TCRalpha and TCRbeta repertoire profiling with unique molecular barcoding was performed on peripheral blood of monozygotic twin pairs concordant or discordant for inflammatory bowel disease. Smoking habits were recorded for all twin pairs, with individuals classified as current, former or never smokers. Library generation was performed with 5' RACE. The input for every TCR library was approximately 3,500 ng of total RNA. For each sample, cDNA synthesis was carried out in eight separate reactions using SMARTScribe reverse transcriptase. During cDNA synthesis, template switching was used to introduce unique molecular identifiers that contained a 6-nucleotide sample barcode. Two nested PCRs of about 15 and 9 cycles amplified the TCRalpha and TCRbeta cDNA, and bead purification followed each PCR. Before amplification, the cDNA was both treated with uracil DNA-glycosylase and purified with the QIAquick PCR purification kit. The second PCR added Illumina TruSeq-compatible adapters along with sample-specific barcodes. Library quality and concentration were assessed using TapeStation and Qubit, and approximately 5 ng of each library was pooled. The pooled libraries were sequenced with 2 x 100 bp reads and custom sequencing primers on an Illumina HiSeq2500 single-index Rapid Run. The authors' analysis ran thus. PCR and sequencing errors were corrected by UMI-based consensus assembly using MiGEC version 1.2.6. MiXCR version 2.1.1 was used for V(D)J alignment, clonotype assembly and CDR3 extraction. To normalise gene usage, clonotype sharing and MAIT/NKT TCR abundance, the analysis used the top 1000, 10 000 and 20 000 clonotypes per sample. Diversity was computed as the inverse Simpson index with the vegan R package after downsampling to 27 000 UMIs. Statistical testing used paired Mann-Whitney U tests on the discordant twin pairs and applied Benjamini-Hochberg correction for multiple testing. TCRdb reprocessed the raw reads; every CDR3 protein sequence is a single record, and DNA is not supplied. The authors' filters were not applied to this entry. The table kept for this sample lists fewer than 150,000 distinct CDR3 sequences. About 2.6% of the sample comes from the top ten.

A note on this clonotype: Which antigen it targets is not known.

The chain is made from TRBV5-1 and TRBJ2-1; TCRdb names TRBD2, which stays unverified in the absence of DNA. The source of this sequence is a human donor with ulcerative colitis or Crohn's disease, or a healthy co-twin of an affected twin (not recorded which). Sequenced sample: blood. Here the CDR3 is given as CASSLLTSGGGYNEQFF.